This TCR beta chain appears in the sequencing data of a study of post-analysis software for immune sequencing data. Study in general: Both relapsing-remitting and secondary progressive multiple sclerosis featured among the disease courses, as did progressive-relapsing multiple sclerosis.

A remark on this clonotype: Its antigen is not identified.

TCR beta libraries were prepared from cDNA with unique molecular identifiers. T cells, about 0.95 to 11 million of them, yielded some 510,000 cDNA molecules. TCRdb called the PCR reads again in MiXCR, with one record for every CDR3 protein. The sample gives fewer than 900,000 distinct CDR3 sequences, more than 45% of which show up once; roughly 5% is in the top ten. The V end lost 5 bases, the J end lost 0 bases, and 15 bases lay between the germline ends. This CDR3 region has 16 residues. Study-level points and caveats: Relative to controls, patients had about five TRBV segments at higher frequency, with TRBV5-6, TRBV5-1 and TRBV20-1 among these. Multiple sclerosis patients showed significantly lower normalized Chao1 diversity than controls did.

Input material: blood. The sequence was collected from a girl between 10 and 17 years old with multiple sclerosis. The chain carries TRBV12-3 or TRBV12-4 and TRBJ2-3; the D call may be TRBD1 or TRBD2 (5 bases each). The CDR3 DNA reads as TGTGCCAGCAGTCTCCGGGACGGCACTAGCACAGATACGCAGTATTTT. Its translation is CASSLRDGTSTDTQYF.